These 19 T cell receptor beta chains were all obtained from the same sample, sequenced in a study of T cell responses to AZD1222 COVID-19 vaccine. Assay: immunoSEQ multiplex PCR; the TCRdb copy retains only in-frame clones and omits some. The sample lists more than 85,000 clones, 88% occurring once. Material: peripheral blood, obtained on day 0 of AZD1222 vaccination. These receptor sequences come from an adult in good health.

This chain connects TRBV6-5 to TRBJ1-2, with 7 positions matching TRBD1. Germline V CDR1 and CDR2: MNHEY, SVGAGI. V lost 0 bases to trimming and J lost 2 bases; unmatched junction nucleotides: 0. This CDR3 comprises 14 residues. DNA of the CDR3: TGTGCCAGCAGTTACTCGACAGGGAACTATGGCTACACCTTC. Its translation is CASSYSTGNYGYTF.

The V gene is TRBV2, the J gene TRBJ1-3; D gene ambiguous. CDR1 SNHLY and CDR2 FYNNEI come from the germline V gene. Trimming removed 8 bases from V and 0 bases from J, with 17 bases in between. CDR3 length equals 16 residues. As DNA, the CDR3 is TGTGCCAGCCATTTCCCTAAGACTCCCTCTGGAAACACCATATATTTT. Its translation is CASHFPKTPSGNTIYF.

This chain uses TRBV28 with TRBJ1-2; no clear D. This CDR3 is built from 11 residues. Trimming removed 8 bases at V and 1 base at J, with 5 bases between. Germline V gene sequence: CDR1 MDHEN, CDR2 SYDVKM. CDR3 DNA sequence: TGTGCCAGCGCAGTTAACTATGGCTACACCTTC. Its translation: CASAVNYGYTF.

V gene TRBV29-1 combines with J gene TRBJ2-1, with 13 bases aligning to TRBD2. The ends lost 7 bases at V and 3 bases at J; junction bases unmatched: 6. The CDR3 loop spans 15 amino acids. Germline values: CDR1 SQVTM, CDR2 ANQGSEA. This CDR3 is CSGGLAGIFYNEQFF. In DNA form, the CDR3 reads TGCAGCGGGGGACTAGCGGGAATTTTCTACAATGAGCAGTTCTTC.

The chain carries TRBV30 and TRBJ2-7; the D gene is possibly TRBD2 (6 bases). V was pared by 0 bases and J by 7 bases, with 22 bases between. Germline V lookup: CDR1 GTSNPN, CDR2 SVGIG (reference sequence). This CDR3 region has 16 residues. In DNA, the CDR3 is TGTGCCTGGAGTGTACCGTGGCGGCCGGACTACTGGGAGCAGTACTTC. Translation gives CAWSVPWRPDYWEQYF. Filled out from reference TRBV30 and TRBJ2-7, the complete variable domain reads SQTIHQWPATLVQPVGSPLSLECTVEGTSNPNLYWYRQAAGRGLQLLFYSVGIGQISSEVPQNLSASRPQDRQFILSSKKLLLSDSGFYLCAWSVPWRPDYWEQYFGPGTRLTVT.

This clone appeared once. The chain has TRBV6-1 and TRBJ1-1; 11 bases fit TRBD1. CDR3 length equals 16 residues. V gave up 0 bases and J gave up 4 bases; unmatched junction bases: 4. Looked up from germline, CDR1 is MNHNS and CDR2 is SASEGT. The CDR3 sequence is CASSEAIGTGGTEAFF. CDR3 DNA: TGTGCCAGCAGTGAAGCTATTGGGACAGGGGGCACTGAAGCTTTCTTT.

The chain has TRBV28 and TRBJ1-1; D gene ambiguous. The V gene lost 8 bases and the J gene lost 8 bases, with 27 bases spanning the gap. The CDR3 runs to 16 residues. Germline V gene lookup returns CDR1 MDHEN and CDR2 SYDVKM. The CDR3 sequence is CASCGRLGKPGPEAFF. The CDR3 bases are TGTGCCAGCTGTGGCAGGCTTGGGAAACCTGGGCCGGAAGCTTTCTTT.

The V call is TRBV7-2, the J call TRBJ2-4, with 8 bases that match TRBD2. Germline loops: CDR1 SGHTA, CDR2 FQGNSA. The CDR3 covers 17 residues. V shed 4 bases, J shed 0 bases, and the junction held 8 bases outside the gene matches. DNA for the CDR3: TGTGCCAGCAGCTCCAGCGGGAGTCTGATAGCCAAAAACATTCAGTACTTC. Amino acids: CASSSSGSLIAKNIQYF.

This chain connects TRBV6-2 or TRBV6-3 to TRBJ2-3; 10 bases are a match to TRBD1. Per the germline V gene, CDR1 is MNHEY and CDR2 is SVGEGT. The V and J ends lost 5 bases and 4 bases, in that order; junction bases with no gene match: 6. CDR3 length: 15 residues. The CDR3: CASSKRQGAADTQYF. CDR3 sequence (DNA): TGTGCCAGCAGTAAAAGACAGGGGGCGGCAGATACGCAGTATTTT.

The CDR3 DNA is TGTGCCAGCAGCTCCAAAGGGACTAGCGGGGACAATGAGCAGTTCTTC. This sequence encodes CASSSKGTSGDNEQFF. V gene TRBV7-3 combines with J gene TRBJ2-1; 13 bases are a match to TRBD2. From germline, CDR1 is SGHTA and CDR2 FQGTGA. The trim removed 4 bases at V and 5 bases at J, leaving 5 bases unmatched. This CDR3 is 16 amino acids long.

The V call is TRBV12-3 or TRBV12-4, the J call TRBJ2-7, with D perhaps matching TRBD1 or TRBD2 (5 bases each). The CDR3 sequence is 12 residues long. Trimming pared 6 bases from V and 5 bases from J, leaving 11 bases between. CDR3 loop: CASSRGVDEQYF. The CDR3, as DNA: TGTGCCAGCAGCCGAGGGGTCGACGAGCAGTACTTC.

The CDR3 DNA reads TGCGCCAGCAGCTTGGAAGCTAGCGGGGACAATGAGCAGTTCTTC. Amino acids: CASSLEASGDNEQFF. The genes are TRBV5-1 and TRBJ2-1, with TRBD2 identical over 9 bases. Germline V gene sequence: CDR1 SGHRS, CDR2 YFSETQ. CDR3 length: 15 residues. The J segment lost 5 bases and the V segment lost 0 bases, leaving 3 bases of the junction unmatched.

This chain uses TRBV30 with TRBJ2-6; 8 bases map to TRBD1. Germline values: CDR1 GTSNPN, CDR2 SVGIG (reference sequence). CDR3 length equals 18 residues. The J segment lost 1 base and the V segment lost 0 bases, leaving 8 bases of the junction unmatched. The CDR3 nucleotides read TGTGCCTGGAGTGTCAGGACAGGGAGTCATTCTGGGGCCAACGTCCTGACTTTC. Translating gives CAWSVRTGSHSGANVLTF.

The chain employs TRBV7-3 and TRBJ1-6; D gene ambiguous. The ends were cut back, 1 base at V and 6 bases at J, with 13 bases in the middle. In germline, CDR1 is SGHTA, CDR2 FQGTGA. The CDR3 has 16 residues. CDR3 loop: CASSLRGGGTNSPLHF. Written as DNA, the CDR3 is TGTGCCAGCAGCTTAAGGGGTGGAGGCACTAATTCACCCCTCCACTTT. Using reference TRBV7-3 and TRBJ1-6 for the parts outside the CDR3, the full variable domain is GAGVSQTPSNKVTEKGKYVELRCDPISGHTALYWYRQSLGQGPEFLIYFQGTGAADDSGLPNDRFFAVRPEGSVSTLKIQRTERGDSAVYLCASSLRGGGTNSPLHFGNGTRLTVT.

The chain joins TRBV3-1 (or the pseudogene TRBV3-2) to TRBJ1-4; D remains ambiguous. The CDR3 is 14 amino acids. The V gene's germline CDR1 is LGHDT and CDR2 YNNKEL (reference sequence). Trimming pared 4 bases from V and 8 bases from J, leaving 14 bases between. The CDR3 DNA reads TGTGCCAGCAGCCCGGCGTGGGATCCGGAAAAACTGTTTTTT. It encodes CASSPAWDPEKLFF.

This clone was picked up one time. The chain has TRBV18 and TRBJ2-7; TRBD1 matches 8 bases. V was clipped by 2 bases and J by 3 bases; unmatched bases: 3. The CDR3 runs to 14 residues. Germline assignment: CDR1 KGHSH and CDR2 LQKENI. CDR3 DNA sequence: TGTGCCAGCTCACCAGCCGGACAGGGCTACGAGCAGTACTTC. This encodes CASSPAGQGYEQYF.

The chain joins TRBV28 to TRBJ1-2, with 9 bases aligning to TRBD1. The CDR3 runs to 15 residues. Trimming removed 5 bases from V and 3 bases from J; junction bases left unmatched: 7. Germline loops: CDR1 MDHEN, CDR2 SYDVKM. CDR3 amino acids: CASSHRDRVDYGYTF. CDR3 nucleotide sequence: TGTGCCAGCAGTCACCGGGACAGGGTGGACTATGGCTACACCTTC.

The rearrangement uses TRBV6-6 and TRBJ2-3; TRBD1 might be the D (6 bases). From germline, CDR1 is MNHNY and CDR2 SVGAGI (reference sequence). This CDR3 contains 12 residues. Trimming pared 10 bases from V and 6 bases from J, leaving 14 bases between. This CDR3 reads CATRGSMDTQYF. The CDR3 coding sequence is TGTGCCACCAGGGGTTCGATGGATACGCAGTATTTT.

The chain combines TRBV6-2 or TRBV6-3 with TRBJ1-5; D not resolved. This CDR3 comprises 13 residues. The germline V and J ends were trimmed by 4 bases and 4 bases, with 8 bases remaining between them. Germline V gene sequence: CDR1 MNHEY, CDR2 SVGEGT. In DNA form, the CDR3 reads TGTGCCAGCAGTTGGGGTATGAATCAGCCCCAGCATTTT. This encodes CASSWGMNQPQHF.